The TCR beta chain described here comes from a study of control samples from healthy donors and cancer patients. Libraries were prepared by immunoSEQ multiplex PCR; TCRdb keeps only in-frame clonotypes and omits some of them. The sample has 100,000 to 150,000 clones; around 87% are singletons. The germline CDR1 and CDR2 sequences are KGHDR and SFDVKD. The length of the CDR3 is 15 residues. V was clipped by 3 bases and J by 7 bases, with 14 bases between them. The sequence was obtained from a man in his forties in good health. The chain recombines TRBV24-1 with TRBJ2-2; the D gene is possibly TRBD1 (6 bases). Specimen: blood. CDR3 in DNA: TGTGCCACCAGTGATCACAGGGAGATGGACGGGGAGCTGTTTTTT. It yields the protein CATSDHREMDGELFF.